The rows below give T cell receptor beta chains drawn from one sample of a study of blood T cell repertoires in COVID-19. Sequencing used immunoSEQ multiplex PCR; TCRdb keeps in-frame clones, though not all of them. The table has some 160,000 clones, about 80% seen once. The sample consisted of PBMCs or T cells enriched from blood (not recorded which). These TCRs come from a woman aged 55 to 70 who had recovered from COVID-19. The CDR3 runs from the conserved cysteine through the conserved F or W. Each record gives: J gene, clone size, V gene, CDR3 protein. Clone sizes are given selectively: once, few, many, or a class where the clone is expanded.

TRBJ1-4 . TRBV18 CASSPAKSATNEKLFF
TRBJ2-1 many TRBV3-1/TRBV3-2 CASSQDFGGGSHEQFF
TRBJ2-5 . TRBV11-2 CASSLGIAGEETQYF
TRBJ1-2 . TRBV19 CASSSLSGGNYGYTF
TRBJ2-5 . TRBV5-8 CASSFGLAGAQETQYF
TRBJ2-5 once TRBV27 CASSPWTSGDKETQYF
TRBJ2-7 . TRBV12-3/TRBV12-4 CASNPTGGYEQYF
TRBJ2-3 . TRBV10-1 CASSEFGTSGTQYF
TRBJ1-2 . TRBV10-3 CAIMGTGSYGYTF
TRBJ1-2 . TRBV5-1 CASSLGQGYDYGYTF
TRBJ2-5 once TRBV5-6 CASSLGAGGGETQYF
TRBJ2-2 . TRBV29-1 CSVEDLRRGGPDTGELFF
TRBJ2-3 . TRBV11-2 CASSDGQGLSTDTQYF
TRBJ2-5 . TRBV9 CASSVGAGIQETQYF
TRBJ2-1 . TRBV19 CASSRSAGAYNEQFF
TRBJ1-5 . TRBV2 CASSEGVFRGGGNQPQHF
TRBJ2-4 . TRBV5-4 CASRPGGGGPTKNIQYF
TRBJ2-2 few TRBV19 CASSIDLGRVNTGELFF
TRBJ2-5 . TRBV19 CASNWGGGAQETQYF
TRBJ1-6 . TRBV5-1 CASSKQGSNSPLHF
TRBJ2-4 few TRBV30 CAWSVLDIQYF
TRBJ1-6 . TRBV5-1 CASSLGWTGGNSPLHF
TRBJ2-5 . TRBV14 CASSGRDSLETQYF
TRBJ1-5 . TRBV7-9 CASSLTTGNQPQHF
TRBJ1-1 . TRBV29-1 CSVAQTNTEAFF
TRBJ2-2 . TRBV2 CASSLSGGNTGELFF
TRBJ2-4 . TRBV30 CAWSGSVAKNIQYF
TRBJ2-5 . TRBV6-6 CASTPRDRVATQYF
TRBJ2-7 once TRBV13 CASSLGRGRVADEQYF
TRBJ1-2 few TRBV5-4 CASSPNPNERVVGGYTF
TRBJ1-4 . TRBV5-1 CASSLVPGQGRLQKLFF
TRBJ1-6 . TRBV30 CAWSKGQTYSPLHF
TRBJ2-7 . TRBV12-3/TRBV12-4 CASSLTVSYEQYF
TRBJ2-5 . TRBV7-9 CASSPGLAGLETQYF
TRBJ2-7 . TRBV5-1 CASSRPGGHEQYF
TRBJ1-5 once TRBV18 CASSPGPSNQPQHF
TRBJ1-3 . TRBV6-1 CASSAFPGGSSGNTIYF
TRBJ2-1 . TRBV7-2 CASSVTRVNEQFF
TRBJ1-2 . TRBV5-1 CASSQGTGPYGYTF
TRBJ2-7 . TRBV4-1 CASSSDFLDVYEQYF
TRBJ1-4 . TRBV30 CAWSVLAGDEKLFF
TRBJ2-5 . TRBV5-4 CASRWGGETQYF